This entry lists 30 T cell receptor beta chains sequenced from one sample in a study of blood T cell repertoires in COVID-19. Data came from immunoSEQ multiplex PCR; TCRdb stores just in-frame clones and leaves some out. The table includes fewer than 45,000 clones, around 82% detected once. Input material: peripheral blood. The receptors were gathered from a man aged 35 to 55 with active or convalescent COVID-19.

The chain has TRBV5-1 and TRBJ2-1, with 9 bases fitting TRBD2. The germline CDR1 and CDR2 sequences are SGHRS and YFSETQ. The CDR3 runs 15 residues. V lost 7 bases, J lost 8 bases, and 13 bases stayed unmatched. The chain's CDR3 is CASQLGTSSNDEQFF. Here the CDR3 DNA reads TGCGCCAGCCAATTAGGGACTAGCAGCAATGATGAGCAGTTCTTC.

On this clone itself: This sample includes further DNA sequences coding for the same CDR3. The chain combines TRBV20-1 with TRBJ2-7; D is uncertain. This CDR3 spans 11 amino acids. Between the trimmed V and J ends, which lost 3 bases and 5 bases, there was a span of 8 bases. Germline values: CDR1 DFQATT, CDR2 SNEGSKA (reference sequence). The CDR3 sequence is CSASSGHEQYF. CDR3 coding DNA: TGCAGTGCTAGTTCTGGGCACGAGCAGTACTTC.

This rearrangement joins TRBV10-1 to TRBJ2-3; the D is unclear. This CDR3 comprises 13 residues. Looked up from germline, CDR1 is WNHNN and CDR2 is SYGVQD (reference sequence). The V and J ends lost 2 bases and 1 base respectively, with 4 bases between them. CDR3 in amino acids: CASSEPCTDTQYF. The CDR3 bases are TGCGCCAGCAGTGAGCCCTGCACAGATACGCAGTATTTT.

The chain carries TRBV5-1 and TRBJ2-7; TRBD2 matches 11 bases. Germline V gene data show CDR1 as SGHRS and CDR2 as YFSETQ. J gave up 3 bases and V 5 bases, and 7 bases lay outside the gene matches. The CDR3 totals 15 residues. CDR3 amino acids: CASRSGTSGIYEQYF. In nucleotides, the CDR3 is TGCGCCAGCAGATCCGGGACTAGCGGAATCTACGAGCAGTACTTC. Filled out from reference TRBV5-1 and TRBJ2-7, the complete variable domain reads KAGVTQTPRYLIKTRGQQVTLSCSPISGHRSVSWYQQTPGQGLQFLFEYFSETQRNKGNFPGRFSGRQFSNSRSEMNVSTLELGDSALYLCASRSGTSGIYEQYFGPGTRLTVT.

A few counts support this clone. CDR3 sequence: CASSLAAGGGELFF. In DNA, the CDR3 is TGCGCCAGCAGCTTAGCAGCGGGAGGCGGGGAGCTGTTTTTT. V usage is TRBV5-1 and J usage is TRBJ2-2; 9 positions agree with TRBD2. CDR1 is SGHRS, CDR2 YFSETQ, per germline. The CDR3 contains 14 residues. After removal of 2 bases from V and 7 bases from J, the junction contained 3 bases not matched to a gene.

CDR3 bases: TGTGCCAGCAGTTACTCTACAGGGCGGAATCAGCCCCAGCATTTT. The encoded protein is CASSYSTGRNQPQHF. The genes are TRBV6-5 and TRBJ1-5; D is perhaps TRBD1 (6 bases). The V and J ends lost 0 bases and 4 bases respectively, with 10 bases between them. The germline V gene has CDR1 MNHEY and CDR2 SVGAGI. The CDR3 has 15 residues.

CDR3 sequence (DNA): TGTGCCAGCAGCCCCCCCCTCAGGCCCACTGAAGCTTTCTTT. Protein product: CASSPPLRPTEAFF. The gene calls are TRBV9 and TRBJ1-1; D gene unclear. The germline CDR1 and CDR2 sequences are SGDLS and YYNGEE. The CDR3 is 14 amino acids. V lost 4 bases to trimming and J lost 4 bases, with 14 bases between them.

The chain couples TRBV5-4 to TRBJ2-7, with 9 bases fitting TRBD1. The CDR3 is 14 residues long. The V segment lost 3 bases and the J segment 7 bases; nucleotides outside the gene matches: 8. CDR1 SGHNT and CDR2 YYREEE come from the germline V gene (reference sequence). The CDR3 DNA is TGTGCCAGCAGCTGGGGACAGGGTTCCCGAGAGCAGTACTTC. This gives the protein CASSWGQGSREQYF.

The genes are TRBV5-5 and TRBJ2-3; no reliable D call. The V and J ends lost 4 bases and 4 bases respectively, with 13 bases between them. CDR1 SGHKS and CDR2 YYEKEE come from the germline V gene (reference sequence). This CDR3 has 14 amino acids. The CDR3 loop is CASSPLDGPDTQYF. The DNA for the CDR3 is TGTGCCAGCAGCCCCCTGGATGGGCCAGATACGCAGTATTTT. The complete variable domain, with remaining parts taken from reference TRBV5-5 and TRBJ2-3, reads DAGVTQSPTHLIKTRGQQVTLRCSPISGHKSVSWYQQVLGQGPQFIFQYYEKEERGRGNFPDRFSARQFPNYSSELNVNALLLGDSALYLCASSPLDGPDTQYFGPGTRLTVL.

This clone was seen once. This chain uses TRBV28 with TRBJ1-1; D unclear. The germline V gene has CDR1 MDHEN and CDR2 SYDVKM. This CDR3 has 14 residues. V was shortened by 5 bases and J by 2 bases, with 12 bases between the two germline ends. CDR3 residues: CASSASPGNTEAFF. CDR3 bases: TGTGCCAGCAGTGCCTCGCCGGGAAACACTGAAGCTTTCTTT.

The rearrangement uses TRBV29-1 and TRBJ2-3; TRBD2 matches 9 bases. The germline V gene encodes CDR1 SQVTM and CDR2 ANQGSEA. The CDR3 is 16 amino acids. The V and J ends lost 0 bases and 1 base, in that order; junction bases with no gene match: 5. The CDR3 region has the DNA TGCAGCGTTGAAGATCCTAGCGGGACCCGCACAGATACGCAGTATTTT. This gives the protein CSVEDPSGTRTDTQYF.

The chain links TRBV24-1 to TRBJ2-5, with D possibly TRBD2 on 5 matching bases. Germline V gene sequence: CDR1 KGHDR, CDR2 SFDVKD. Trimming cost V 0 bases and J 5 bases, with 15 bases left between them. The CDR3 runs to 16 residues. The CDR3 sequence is CATSDLRAGSEETQYF. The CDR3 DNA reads TGTGCCACCAGTGATTTGCGGGCGGGCAGTGAGGAGACCCAGTACTTC.

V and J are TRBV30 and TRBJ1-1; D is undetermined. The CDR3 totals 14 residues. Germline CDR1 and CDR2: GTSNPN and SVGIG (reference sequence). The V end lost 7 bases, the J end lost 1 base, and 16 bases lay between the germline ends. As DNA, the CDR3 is TGTGCCTACCATAAGAGAAGATCGAACACTGAAGCTTTCTTT. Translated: CAYHKRRSNTEAFF.

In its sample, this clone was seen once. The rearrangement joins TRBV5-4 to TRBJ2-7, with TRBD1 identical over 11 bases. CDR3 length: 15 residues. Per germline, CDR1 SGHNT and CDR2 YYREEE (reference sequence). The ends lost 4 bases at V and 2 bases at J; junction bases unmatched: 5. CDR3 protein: CASSLPGQGAYEQYF. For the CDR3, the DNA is TGTGCCAGCAGCCTACCGGGACAGGGGGCCTACGAGCAGTACTTC.

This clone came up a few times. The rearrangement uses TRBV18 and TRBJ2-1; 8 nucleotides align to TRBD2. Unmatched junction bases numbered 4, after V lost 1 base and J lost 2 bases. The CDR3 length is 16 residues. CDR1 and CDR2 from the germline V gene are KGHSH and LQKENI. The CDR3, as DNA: TGTGCCAGCTCACCACGAAGCGGGAGCCCCTACAATGAGCAGTTCTTC. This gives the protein CASSPRSGSPYNEQFF.

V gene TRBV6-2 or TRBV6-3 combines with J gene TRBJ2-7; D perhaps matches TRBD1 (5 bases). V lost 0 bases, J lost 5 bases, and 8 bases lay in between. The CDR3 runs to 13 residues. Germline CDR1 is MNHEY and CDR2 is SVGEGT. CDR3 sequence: CASSYSPGNEQYF. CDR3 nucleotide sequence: TGTGCCAGCAGTTACTCCCCAGGGAACGAGCAGTACTTC.

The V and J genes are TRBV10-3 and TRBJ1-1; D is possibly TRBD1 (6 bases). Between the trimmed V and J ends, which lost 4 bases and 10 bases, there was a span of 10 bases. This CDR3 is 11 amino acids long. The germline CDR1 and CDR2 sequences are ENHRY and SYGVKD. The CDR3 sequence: CAISGGGPAFF. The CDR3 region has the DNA TGTGCCATCAGTGGGGGGGGCCCAGCTTTCTTT.

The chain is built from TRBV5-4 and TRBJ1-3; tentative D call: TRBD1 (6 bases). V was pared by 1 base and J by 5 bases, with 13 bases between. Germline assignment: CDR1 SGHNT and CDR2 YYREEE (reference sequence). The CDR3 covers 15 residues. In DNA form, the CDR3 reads TGTGCCAGCAGCTTGACCGGGACATCCAGAAACACCATATATTTT. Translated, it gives CASSLTGTSRNTIYF.

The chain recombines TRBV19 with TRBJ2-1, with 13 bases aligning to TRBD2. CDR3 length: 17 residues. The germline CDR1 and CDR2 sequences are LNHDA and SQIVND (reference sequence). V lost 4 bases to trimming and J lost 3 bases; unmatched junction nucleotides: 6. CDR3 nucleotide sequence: TGTGCCAGTAGTAGACGTACTAGCGGGAGGGGCTACAATGAGCAGTTCTTC. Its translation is CASSRRTSGRGYNEQFF.

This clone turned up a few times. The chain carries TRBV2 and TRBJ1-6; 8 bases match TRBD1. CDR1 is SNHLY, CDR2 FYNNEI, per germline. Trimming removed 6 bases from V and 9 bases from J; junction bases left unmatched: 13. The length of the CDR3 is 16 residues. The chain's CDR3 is CASRGAGTGWASPLHF. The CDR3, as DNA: TGTGCCAGCAGAGGGGCCGGGACAGGCTGGGCTTCACCCCTCCACTTT. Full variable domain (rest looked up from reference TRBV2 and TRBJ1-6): EPEVTQTPSHQVTQMGQEVILRCVPISNHLYFYWYRQILGQKVEFLVSFYNNEISEKSEIFDDQFSVERPDGSNFTLKIRSTKLEDSAMYFCASRGAGTGWASPLHFGNGTRLTVT.

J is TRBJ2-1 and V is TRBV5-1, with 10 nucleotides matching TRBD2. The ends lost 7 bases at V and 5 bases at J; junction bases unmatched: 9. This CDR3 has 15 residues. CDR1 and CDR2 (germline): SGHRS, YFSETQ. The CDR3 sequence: CASVRTSGVDNEQFF. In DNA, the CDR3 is TGCGCCAGCGTCAGGACTAGCGGAGTGGACAATGAGCAGTTCTTC.

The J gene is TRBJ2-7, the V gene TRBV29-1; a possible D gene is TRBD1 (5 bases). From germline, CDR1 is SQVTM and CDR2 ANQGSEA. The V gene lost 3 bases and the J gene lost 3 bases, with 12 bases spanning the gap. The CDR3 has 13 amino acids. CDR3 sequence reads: CSVDLGVGYEQYF. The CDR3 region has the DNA TGCAGCGTTGATTTAGGGGTAGGCTACGAGCAGTACTTC.

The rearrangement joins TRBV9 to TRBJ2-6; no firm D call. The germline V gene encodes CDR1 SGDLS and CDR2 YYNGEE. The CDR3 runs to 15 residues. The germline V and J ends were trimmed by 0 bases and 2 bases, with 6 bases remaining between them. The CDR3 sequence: CASSVVETGANVLTF. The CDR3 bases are TGTGCCAGCAGCGTAGTAGAAACTGGGGCCAACGTCCTGACTTTC.

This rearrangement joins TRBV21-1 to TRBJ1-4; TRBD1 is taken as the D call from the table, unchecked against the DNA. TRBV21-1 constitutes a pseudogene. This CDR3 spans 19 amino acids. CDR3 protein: CASGAGGTGGRLTNEKLFF. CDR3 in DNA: TGTGCCAGCGGAGCCGGCGGGACAGGGGGCAGGTTAACTAATGAAAAACTGTTTTTT.

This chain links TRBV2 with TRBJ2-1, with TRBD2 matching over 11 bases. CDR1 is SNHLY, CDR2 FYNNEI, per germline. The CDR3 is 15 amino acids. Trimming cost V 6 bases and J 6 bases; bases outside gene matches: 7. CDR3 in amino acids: CASRSGTSGLNEQFF. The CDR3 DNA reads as TGTGCCAGCAGATCCGGGACTAGCGGCCTCAATGAGCAGTTCTTC.

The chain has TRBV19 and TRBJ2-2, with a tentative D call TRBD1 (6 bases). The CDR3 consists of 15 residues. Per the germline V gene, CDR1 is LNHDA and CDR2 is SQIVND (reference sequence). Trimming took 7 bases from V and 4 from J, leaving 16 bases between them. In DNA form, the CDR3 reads TGTGCCAGTACCAGGGGTAAGGGGATCACCGGGGAGCTGTTTTTT. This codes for CASTRGKGITGELFF.

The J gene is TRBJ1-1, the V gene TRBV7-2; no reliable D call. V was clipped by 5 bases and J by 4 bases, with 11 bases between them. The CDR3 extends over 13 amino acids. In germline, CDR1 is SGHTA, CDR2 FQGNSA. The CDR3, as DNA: TGTGCCAGCAGCAACCGGGGTGGCACTGAAGCTTTCTTT. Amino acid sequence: CASSNRGGTEAFF.

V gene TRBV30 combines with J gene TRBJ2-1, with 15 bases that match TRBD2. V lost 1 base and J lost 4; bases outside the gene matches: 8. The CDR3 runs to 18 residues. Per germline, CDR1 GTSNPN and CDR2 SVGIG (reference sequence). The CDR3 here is CAWSGFGLAGGIYNEQFF. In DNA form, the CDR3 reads TGTGCCTGGAGTGGTTTCGGACTAGCGGGAGGGATTTACAATGAGCAGTTCTTC.

Here the CDR3 reads CASSFSGAGELFF. In DNA, the CDR3 is TGTGCCAGCAGCTTTTCCGGAGCCGGGGAGCTGTTTTTT. The chain has TRBV7-2 and TRBJ2-2; D remains ambiguous. Per the germline V gene, CDR1 is SGHTA and CDR2 is FQGNSA. Deletions cut 3 bases from V and 6 bases from J, with 8 bases between. The CDR3 extends over 13 amino acids.

The CDR3 spells CASSLPGSSGNTIYF. CDR3 coding DNA: TGTGCCAGCAGCTTACCCGGTTCCTCTGGAAACACCATATATTTT. This chain joins TRBV7-9 and TRBJ1-3; D unclear. There are 15 residues in the CDR3. From germline, CDR1 is SEHNR and CDR2 FQNEAQ (reference sequence). Trimming removed 2 bases at V and 0 bases at J, with 8 bases between.